The entry that follows covers one TCR beta chain sequence. This record belongs to a study of PD-1 blockade in classical Hodgkin lymphoma. Profiled with immunoSEQ multiplex PCR; TCRdb holds only in-frame clones, not every one. The sample lists approximately 44,000 clones, approximately 70% occurring once. From germline, CDR1 is SGDLS and CDR2 YYNGEE. Trimming at V came to 2 bases and at J to 3 bases, leaving 5 bases not matched to a gene. The CDR3 loop spans 14 amino acids. Exposure to brentuximab vedotin varied, and each patient had relapsed following autologous stem cell transplantation. This TCR came from a human donor with classical Hodgkin lymphoma. The specimen comprised peripheral blood mononuclear cells (PBMCs), sampled at baseline. This rearrangement joins TRBV9 to TRBJ2-7; 7 positions match TRBD2. The CDR3 spells CASSVGEGIYEQYF. CDR3 DNA sequence: TGTGCCAGCAGCGTTGGGGAGGGGATCTACGAGCAGTACTTC.